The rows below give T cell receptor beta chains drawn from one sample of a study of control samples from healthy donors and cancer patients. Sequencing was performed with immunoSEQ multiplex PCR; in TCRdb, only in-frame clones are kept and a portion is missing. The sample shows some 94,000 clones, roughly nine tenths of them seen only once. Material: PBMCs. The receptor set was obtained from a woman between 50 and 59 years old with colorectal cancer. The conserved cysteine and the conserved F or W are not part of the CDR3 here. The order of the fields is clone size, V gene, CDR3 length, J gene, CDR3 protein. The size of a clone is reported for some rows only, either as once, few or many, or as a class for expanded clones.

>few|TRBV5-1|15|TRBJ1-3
ASSFMGQGTSGNTIY
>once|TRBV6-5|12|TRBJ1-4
ASRRTGGNEKLF
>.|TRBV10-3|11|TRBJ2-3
VGQAQPTDTQY
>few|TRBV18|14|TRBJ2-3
ASSLRGAGNTDTQY
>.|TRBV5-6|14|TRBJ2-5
ASSPVAGANQETQY
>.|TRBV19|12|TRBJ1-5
ASSIGAGPQPQH
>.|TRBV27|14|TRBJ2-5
ASSLSTEGGRETQY
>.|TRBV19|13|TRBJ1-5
ASTPFWGGNQPQH
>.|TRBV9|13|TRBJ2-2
ASSVVGGTTGELF
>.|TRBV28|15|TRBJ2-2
ASSLPGQGAPTGELF
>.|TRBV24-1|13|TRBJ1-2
ATSSSGGDVDGYT
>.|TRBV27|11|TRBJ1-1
ASSFRGLPEAF
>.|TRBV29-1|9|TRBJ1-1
SAGQGLEAF